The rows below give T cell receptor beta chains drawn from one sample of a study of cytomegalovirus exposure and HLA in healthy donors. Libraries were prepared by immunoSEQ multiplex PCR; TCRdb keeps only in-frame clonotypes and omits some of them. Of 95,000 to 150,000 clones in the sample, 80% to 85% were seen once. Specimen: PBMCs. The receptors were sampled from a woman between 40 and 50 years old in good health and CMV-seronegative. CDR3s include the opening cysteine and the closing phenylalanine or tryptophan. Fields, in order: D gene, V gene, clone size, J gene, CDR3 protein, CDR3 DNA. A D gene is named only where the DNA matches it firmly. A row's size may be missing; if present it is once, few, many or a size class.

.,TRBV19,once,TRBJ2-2,CASSMWGGDGGELFF,TGTGCCAGTAGTATGTGGGGAGGAGATGGCGGGGAGCTGTTTTTT
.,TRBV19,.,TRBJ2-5,CASSTCQYF,TGTGCCAGTAGTACTTGCCAGTACTTC
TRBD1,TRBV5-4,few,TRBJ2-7,CASSQEGPGTGGYEQYF,TGTGCCAGCAGCCAAGAAGGCCCCGGGACAGGGGGCTACGAGCAGTACTTC
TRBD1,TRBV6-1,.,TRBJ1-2,CASSRTGTNYGYTF,TGTGCCAGCAGTCGGACAGGAACTAACTATGGCTACACCTTC
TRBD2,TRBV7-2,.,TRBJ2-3,CASSPRTSGGGNTQYF,TGTGCCAGCAGCCCCCGGACTAGCGGGGGGGGAAATACGCAGTATTTT
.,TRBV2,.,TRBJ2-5,CASSEALYVAGARETQYF,TGTGCCAGCAGTGAAGCGCTTTATGTTGCGGGGGCCCGGGAGACCCAGTACTTC
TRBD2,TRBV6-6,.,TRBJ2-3,CASSRRLAGGDTQYF,TGTGCCAGCAGCCGGCGACTAGCGGGGGGAGATACGCAGTATTTT
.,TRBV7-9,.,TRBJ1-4,CASTPGEKLFF,TGTGCCAGCACCCCGGGGGAAAAACTGTTTTTT
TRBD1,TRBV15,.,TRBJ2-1,CATSRRPGTGLNEQFF,TGTGCCACCAGCAGACGGCCCGGGACAGGGCTCAATGAGCAGTTCTTC
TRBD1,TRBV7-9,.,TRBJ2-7,CASSYTGVSYEQYF,TGTGCCAGCAGCTATACAGGGGTCTCCTACGAGCAGTACTTC
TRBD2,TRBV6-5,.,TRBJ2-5,CASSYRREGQETQYF,TGTGCCAGCAGTTACCGGCGGGAGGGCCAGGAGACCCAGTACTTC
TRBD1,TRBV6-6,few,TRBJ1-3,CASSYGGPDRKNTIYF,TGTGCCAGCAGTTACGGGGGGCCGGACAGGAAAAACACCATATATTTT
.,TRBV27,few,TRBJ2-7,CASSPPGLALYF,TGTGCCAGCAGCCCCCCGGGACTGGCACTGTACTTC
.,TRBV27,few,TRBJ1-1,CASSLSAGNTEAFF,TGTGCCAGCAGTTTATCAGCCGGGAACACTGAAGCTTTCTTT
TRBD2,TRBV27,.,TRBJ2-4,CASSPRPGNGRADSKNIQYF,TGTGCCAGCAGTCCCCGCCCGGGTAACGGGAGGGCCGATTCCAAAAACATTCAGTACTTC
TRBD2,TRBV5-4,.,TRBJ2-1,CASTRTSGGANEQFF,TGTGCCAGCACCAGGACTAGCGGGGGGGCGAATGAGCAGTTCTTC
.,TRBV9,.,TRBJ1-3,CASSVGGGNTIYF,TGTGCCAGCAGCGTGGGAGGTGGAAACACCATATATTTT
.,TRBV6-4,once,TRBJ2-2,CASSVLGGTGELFF,TGTGCCAGCAGTGTTTTGGGGGGCACCGGGGAGCTGTTTTTT
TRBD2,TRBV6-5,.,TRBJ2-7,CASSPGLAQISRQYF,TGTGCCAGCAGCCCGGGACTAGCACAAATCTCGCGGCAGTACTTC
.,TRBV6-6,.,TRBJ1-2,CASSYGAGAGYTF,TGTGCCAGCAGTTACGGTGCAGGGGCTGGCTACACCTTC
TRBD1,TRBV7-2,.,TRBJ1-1,CASSYRDRATEAFF,TGTGCCAGCAGCTACCGGGACAGGGCCACTGAAGCTTTCTTT
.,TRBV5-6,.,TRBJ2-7,CASSLEHRTYEQYF,TGTGCCAGCAGTTTGGAGCACAGAACCTACGAGCAGTACTTC
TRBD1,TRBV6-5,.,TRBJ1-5,CASSTGDQPQHF,TGTGCCAGCTCCACAGGGGATCAGCCCCAGCATTTT
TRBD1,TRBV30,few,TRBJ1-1,CAWRHRDRFGEAFF,TGTGCCTGGAGACACCGGGACAGATTTGGTGAAGCTTTCTTT
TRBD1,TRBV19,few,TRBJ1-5,CASRDRGNNQPQHF,TGTGCCAGTAGGGACAGGGGGAACAATCAGCCCCAGCATTTT
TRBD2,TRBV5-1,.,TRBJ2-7,CASSSSGGASEQYF,TGCGCCAGCAGCTCTAGCGGGGGGGCGAGCGAGCAGTACTTC
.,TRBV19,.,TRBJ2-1,CASSPQGWDEQFF,TGTGCCAGTAGCCCCCAGGGGTGGGATGAGCAGTTCTTC
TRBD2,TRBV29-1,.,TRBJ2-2,CSVDIAGHPSGELFF,TGCAGCGTAGACATAGCGGGCCACCCCAGCGGGGAGCTGTTTTTT
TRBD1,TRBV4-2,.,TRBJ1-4,CASSQISGTEQPINEKLFF,TGTGCCAGCAGCCAGATATCCGGGACAGAGCAGCCGATTAATGAAAAACTGTTTTTT
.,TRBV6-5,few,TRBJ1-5,CASSYSIQGNQPQHF,TGTGCCAGCAGTTACTCGATCCAGGGAAATCAGCCCCAGCATTTT
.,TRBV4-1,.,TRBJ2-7,CASSQENSGSYEQYF,TGCGCCAGCAGCCAAGAGAATAGCGGTTCCTACGAGCAGTACTTC
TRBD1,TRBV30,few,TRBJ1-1,CAWSQVLAGGPEAFF,TGTGCCTGGAGTCAAGTCTTAGCAGGGGGACCTGAAGCTTTCTTT
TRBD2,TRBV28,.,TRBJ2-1,CASSFLIGLVPYNEQFF,TGTGCCAGCAGTTTCCTCATAGGACTAGTCCCCTACAATGAGCAGTTCTTC
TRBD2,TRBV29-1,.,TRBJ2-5,CSAAGTSGEQETQYF,TGCAGCGCTGCCGGGACTAGCGGAGAACAAGAGACCCAGTACTTC
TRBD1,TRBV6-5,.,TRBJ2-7,CASSYDRGQVQYF,TGTGCCAGCAGTTACGACAGGGGGCAGGTGCAGTACTTC
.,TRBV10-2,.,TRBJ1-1,CASSPGFTEAFF,TGCGCCAGCAGCCCGGGATTCACTGAAGCTTTCTTT
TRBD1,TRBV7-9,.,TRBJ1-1,CASSSQGATEAFF,TGTGCCAGCAGCTCCCAGGGGGCTACTGAAGCTTTCTTT
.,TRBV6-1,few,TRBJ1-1,CASWNRLNTEAFF,TGTGCCAGCTGGAACAGATTGAACACTGAAGCTTTCTTT
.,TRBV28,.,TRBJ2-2,CASSPTDRRRNTGELFF,TGTGCCAGCAGCCCCACAGACAGACGGCGGAACACCGGGGAGCTGTTTTTT
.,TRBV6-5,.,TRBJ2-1,CASGQGISYNEQFF,TGTGCCAGCGGGCAGGGGATCTCCTACAATGAGCAGTTCTTC
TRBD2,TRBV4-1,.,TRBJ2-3,CASSSRLAGGPYTDTQYF,TGCGCCAGCAGCTCTCGACTAGCGGGGGGGCCATACACAGATACGCAGTATTTT
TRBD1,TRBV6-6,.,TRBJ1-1,CASSRGTGKAEAFF,TGTGCCAGCAGTCGCGGGACAGGGAAGGCTGAAGCTTTCTTT
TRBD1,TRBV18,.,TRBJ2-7,CASSIGTGGSGEQYF,TGTGCCAGCTCAATCGGGACAGGGGGTAGCGGTGAGCAGTACTTC
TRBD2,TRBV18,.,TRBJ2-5,CASSPGTSGSGRETQYF,TGTGCCAGCTCACCAGGGACTAGCGGGAGTGGAAGGGAGACCCAGTACTTC
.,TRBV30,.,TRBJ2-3,CAWSTLGRASTDTQYF,TGTGCCTGGAGTACCCTCGGCAGGGCTAGCACAGATACGCAGTATTTT
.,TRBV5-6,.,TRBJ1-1,CASSLSGGPSVAAFF,TGTGCCAGCAGCTTGTCGGGGGGGCCGAGTGTGGCTGCTTTCTTT
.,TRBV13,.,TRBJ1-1,CATPGDGAEAFF,TGTGCCACCCCAGGGGATGGGGCTGAAGCTTTCTTT
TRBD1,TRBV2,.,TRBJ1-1,CASRWTGNTEAFF,TGTGCCAGCAGATGGACAGGGAACACTGAAGCTTTCTTT
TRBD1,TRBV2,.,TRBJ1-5,CASSPGQLSNQPQHF,TGTGCCAGCAGTCCGGGACAGCTTAGCAATCAGCCCCAGCATTTT
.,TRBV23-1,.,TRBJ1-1,CASSQSGVGSIDWVPNTEAFF,TGCGCCAGCAGTCAATCGGGAGTGGGCAGCATCGACTGGGTCCCCAACACTGAAGCTTTCTTT
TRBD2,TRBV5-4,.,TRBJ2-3,CASSVAGSTDTQYF,TGTGCCAGCAGCGTAGCGGGTAGCACAGATACGCAGTATTTT
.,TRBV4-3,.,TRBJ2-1,CASSQDPRGNSYNEQFF,TGCGCCAGCAGCCAAGATCCAAGGGGAAACTCCTACAATGAGCAGTTCTTC
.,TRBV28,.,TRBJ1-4,CASSRRGSTNEKLFF,TGTGCCAGCAGTAGGAGAGGGTCAACTAATGAAAAACTGTTTTTT
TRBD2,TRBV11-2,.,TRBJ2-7,CASSVTSGNSYEQYF,TGTGCCAGCAGCGTCACTAGCGGGAACTCCTACGAGCAGTACTTC
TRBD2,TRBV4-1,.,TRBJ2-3,CASSQGLAGATDTQYF,TGCGCCAGCAGCCAAGGACTAGCGGGGGCCACAGATACGCAGTATTTT
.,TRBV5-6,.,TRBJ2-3,CASRRQGYTDTQYF,TGTGCCAGCCGAAGGCAGGGGTACACAGATACGCAGTATTTT
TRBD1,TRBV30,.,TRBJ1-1,CAWSVQTGPEAFF,TGTGCCTGGAGTGTACAGACAGGGCCTGAAGCTTTCTTT